What follows describes a single T cell receptor beta chain. This clone's antigen is unknown. No much larger clone exists at a distance of one base, and base qualities are not known. The record originates from a study of blood T cell repertoires in COVID-19 (dated by TCRdb to 2018 to 2021). Notes on the research overall: Samples from collaborators originated in the United States, Italy and Spain and spanned both the acute and convalescent phases of COVID-19. The prospective study material was composed of cDNA or gDNA derived from T cells, B-cell-depleted T cells, or PBMCs. Subjects who had been exposed to COVID-19, were actively infected with it, or had recovered from it provided the deeply sampled blood TCRbeta repertoires that made up the dataset. A freely available public database, intended as a resource for researchers studying the immune response to SARS-CoV-2, is where the repertoires were released. Samples were obtained from the ongoing ImmuneRACE study (first 160 participants) and from 1,254 subjects provided by 6 global collaborators. A de-identified subject ID, COVID-19 status, age in years and sex were almost always included in the sample metadata. Where HLA class I and class II types were available, the types were taken from metadata supplied by the sample provider, not from assay-based typing.

Broader findings and caveats from the paper: The amount of clinical and demographic metadata varied by source and participant and was provided uncurated.

TCRbeta CDR3 regions were amplified from genomic DNA by means of the immunoSEQ Assay, a bias-controlled multiplex PCR. The paper's processing steps were these. Within the assay, amplification of reference gene primers was used to estimate how many nucleated cells each sample contained. To quantify the absolute abundance of each unique TCRbeta CDR3 rearrangement, sequence reads were collapsed and filtered. For each sample, productive Simpson clonality was calculated as the square root of Simpson's diversity index over productive rearrangements. TCRdb retrieved this table from immuneACCESS and kept in-frame rearrangements only. Not all clones are present; in checked studies, unresolved V genes account for under half, and no reason is known for the remainder. The D gene and trimming were derived from the DNA, and the V and J assignments and clone size from that table. The sample table shows more than 85,000 clones, and about 88% are seen once. Approximately 2.9% of the sample lies in the top ten.

Each collaborating institution followed its own protocols to collect whole blood in K2EDTA tubes. For TCRbeta analysis, collaborator samples were shipped as frozen whole blood, as isolated PBMCs, or as DNA extracted from either sample type. The V end gives up 4 bases and the J end 6 bases, leaving 7 bases in the junction not matched to a gene. From the cysteine through the phenylalanine, the CDR3 covers 14 amino acids. The DNA shown is the 42-base CDR3, in frame from base 1. Based on the germline V gene, the CDR1 and CDR2 sequences are SGHAT and FQNNGV. Sequenced input: peripheral blood. The sequence is built from TRBV11-2 and TRBJ1-1; 8 central nucleotides agree with TRBD1. The clonotype was recovered from an elderly woman with acute or convalescent COVID-19. The CDR3 region reads CASSSGQGVAEAFF. The DNA sequence reads TGTGCCAGCAGCTCTGGACAGGGTGTCGCTGAAGCTTTCTTT.